The 13 T cell receptor beta chains reported below all come from one sample, sequenced in a study of CD8 T cells in Susac syndrome. It was with random hexamers that about 0.45 to 1 ug RNA was reverse transcribed. TCRdb recomputed calls from the immunoSEQ multiplex PCR reads with MiXCR, one row per CDR3 protein. The sample includes approximately 160,000 distinct CDR3 sequences, approximately 94% of them seen just once. Sequencing was carried out using CD4+ T cells from PBMCs. These receptor sequences come from a human donor with multiple sclerosis.

The rearrangement uses TRBV28 and TRBJ2-5; D could derive from TRBD1 or TRBD2 (5 bases each). The CDR3 runs 16 residues. The V end lost 3 bases, the J end lost 2 bases, and 16 bases lay between the germline ends. The germline CDR1 and CDR2 sequences are MDHEN and SYDVKM. The CDR3 reads CASSLGQGEGQETQYF. The CDR3 DNA reads as TGTGCCAGCAGTTTGGGGCAGGGTGAGGGGCAAGAGACCCAGTACTTC. The entire variable domain, with the rest obtained from reference TRBV28 and TRBJ2-5, is as follows: DVKVTQSSRYLVKRTGEKVFLECVQDMDHENMFWYRQDPGLGLRLIYFSYDVKMKEKGDIPEGYSVSREKKERFSLILESASTNQTSMYLCASSLGQGEGQETQYFGPGTRLLVL.

Written as DNA, the CDR3 is TGTGCCAGCACGAGCGGATTGAACACCGGGGAGCTGTTTTTT. Translating gives CASTSGLNTGELFF. The rearrangement joins TRBV9 to TRBJ2-2, with D perhaps matching TRBD2 (5 bases). Trimming stripped 6 bases from V and 1 base from J, with 10 bases between. There are 14 residues in the CDR3. Germline CDR1 and CDR2: SGDLS and YYNGEE.

The genes are TRBV7-8 and TRBJ2-1; 7 nucleotides align to TRBD1. Trimming at V came to 4 bases and at J to 0 bases, leaving 6 bases not matched to a gene. CDR3 length equals 16 residues. Germline V gene sequence: CDR1 SGHVS, CDR2 FQNEAQ. CDR3 sequence reads: CASSSLTGDSYNEQFF. The CDR3 DNA sequence: TGTGCCAGCAGCTCCCTTACAGGGGACTCCTACAATGAGCAGTTCTTC.

V and J are TRBV29-1 and TRBJ2-7; D might be TRBD1 (6 bases). Per germline, CDR1 SQVTM and CDR2 ANQGSEA. The CDR3 has 13 residues. V lost 4 bases to trimming and J lost 2 bases, with 12 bases between them. CDR3 sequence reads: CSVATGTAYEQYF. The CDR3 coding sequence is TGCAGCGTTGCTACAGGGACCGCCTACGAGCAGTACTTC.

This clonotype appeared a single time. The chain employs TRBV30 and TRBJ1-1; D possibly corresponds to TRBD1 (6 bases). This CDR3 contains 13 residues. Trimming removed 4 bases at V and 5 bases at J, with 14 bases between. Per germline, CDR1 GTSNPN and CDR2 SVGIG (reference sequence). The CDR3 bases are TGTGCCTGGACAGGGGCGGTGGTAACTGAAGCTTTCTTT. Translation gives CAWTGAVVTEAFF.

The rearrangement joins TRBV6-5 to TRBJ2-7; 8 bases agree with TRBD1. CDR1 is MNHEY and CDR2 is SVGAGI in the germline V gene. This CDR3 has 14 amino acids. Germline trimming cut 6 bases from V and 0 bases from J; bases unmatched to any gene: 4. CDR3 loop: CASSRTGSSYEQYF. Here the CDR3 DNA reads TGTGCCAGCAGCCGGACAGGGAGCTCCTACGAGCAGTACTTC.

This rearrangement joins TRBV5-1 to TRBJ2-5; D unclear. Deletions cut 2 bases from V and 5 bases from J, with 13 bases between. Germline V gene sequence: CDR1 SGHRS, CDR2 YFSETQ. This CDR3 contains 14 residues. As DNA, the CDR3 is TGCGCCAGCAGCTTTTCCGGGTTCGGGGAGACCCAGTACTTC. It translates to CASSFSGFGETQYF.

This chain uses TRBV24-1 with TRBJ1-2; possible D gene TRBD1, 5 bases. Germline assignment: CDR1 KGHDR and CDR2 SFDVKD. The CDR3 covers 13 residues. V lost 4 bases and J 5 bases, leaving 10 bases between the germline ends. The CDR3 loop reads CATSEGEEYGYTF. CDR3 DNA: TGTGCCACCAGTGAAGGGGAAGAATATGGCTACACCTTC.

The chain carries TRBV30 and TRBJ2-6, with D tentatively TRBD1 (5 bases). The CDR3 totals 14 residues. Germline CDR1 is GTSNPN and CDR2 is SVGIG (reference sequence). V was cut by 4 bases and J by 4 bases, with 11 bases left in between. In DNA form, the CDR3 reads TGTGCCTGGAACCAGGGTTCCGGGGCCAACGTCCTGACTTTC. The encoded protein is CAWNQGSGANVLTF.

V is TRBV18 and J is TRBJ2-5; perhaps TRBD2 as D (6 bases). The germline gives CDR1 KGHSH, CDR2 LQKENI. The germline V and J ends were trimmed by 6 bases and 3 bases, with 26 bases remaining between them. There are 18 residues in the CDR3. The DNA of the CDR3 is TGTGCCAGCTCCCCCGGCCGGGCCCTGGCGGGACCGAAAGAGACCCAGTACTTC. Its protein product is CASSPGRALAGPKETQYF.

The chain is built from TRBV6-5 and TRBJ1-5; D is perhaps TRBD1 (5 bases). CDR1 is MNHEY and CDR2 is SVGAGI in the germline V gene. V was shortened by 2 bases and J by 6 bases, with 11 bases between the two germline ends. CDR3 length: 14 amino acids. CDR3 nucleotide sequence: TGTGCCAGCAGTTACAACAGGCACGGTCAGCCCCAGCATTTT. Translating gives CASSYNRHGQPQHF.

J is TRBJ1-2 and V is TRBV20-1; D not resolved. The germline CDR1 and CDR2 sequences are DFQATT and SNEGSKA (reference sequence). Trimming took 3 bases from V and 5 from J, leaving 16 bases between them. The length of the CDR3 is 14 residues. Here the CDR3 DNA reads TGCAGTGCTAGCGCTGGTTCGACCGGATATGGCTACACCTTC. It specifies CSASAGSTGYGYTF.

This clonotype has a single count. The chain uses TRBV20-1 and TRBJ2-6, with D tentatively TRBD1 (6 bases). The CDR3 runs 15 residues. Looked up from germline, CDR1 is DFQATT and CDR2 is SNEGSKA (reference sequence). V was pared by 0 bases and J by 2 bases, with 8 bases between. The CDR3, as DNA: TGCAGTGCTAGAGATTACAGGGCTGGGGCCAACGTCCTGACTTTC. This translates into CSARDYRAGANVLTF.